This T cell receptor (beta chain) was captured in a study of T cells in Graves' hyperthyroidism and ophthalmopathy. From germline, CDR1 is MDHEN and CDR2 SYDVKM. The CDR3 is 13 residues long. With 11 bases clipped from V and 4 bases from J, the junction kept 8 bases outside the gene matches. What was amplified from RNA transcripts were TCR beta CDR3 regions. In the first-round RT-PCR of the TCR CDR3, the HTBI primer set was used. MiXCR, applied by TCRdb to the multiplex PCR reads, yields one record per CDR3 protein. The profile shows 540,000 or so distinct CDR3 sequences, around 46% of them singletons. Patients showing uncontrolled infection, other autoimmune disease, pregnancy or lactation were ineligible.

Sequencing used peripheral blood or thyroid tissue (not recorded which). V is TRBV28 and J is TRBJ2-7; 10 bases match TRBD2. The origin of this receptor is an adult woman with Graves' disease, either hyperthyroidism or ophthalmopathy (not recorded which). The CDR3 here is CAGSSGRSYEQYF. CDR3 DNA sequence: TGTGCCGGGTCTAGCGGGAGAAGTTACGAGCAGTACTTC.